The clone carrying this T cell receptor beta chain was counted a single time. Its antigen is unidentified. V dropped 1 base and J dropped 6; count of bases not matched to a gene: 8. Germline loops: CDR1 MGHRA, CDR2 YSYEKL. The CDR3 consists of 16 residues. These data are taken from a study of T cells in Graves' hyperthyroidism and ophthalmopathy. Study conclusions and caveats: Stable hyperthyroidism and ophthalmopathy were separated using 13 V-J signatures.

TCR beta CDR3 region amplification was performed from RNA transcripts. The HTBI primer set was used in a first-round RT-PCR of the TCR CDR3. MiXCR, applied by TCRdb to the multiplex PCR reads, yields one record per CDR3 protein. The table includes a few hundred thousand distinct CDR3 sequences, around a quarter detected once. Diagnoses were established using clinical symptoms, serum thyroxine and TRAb, thyroid ultrasound and orbital computed tomography. The sequencing sample was made of blood. V gene TRBV4-1 combines with J gene TRBJ1-5; TRBD1 matches 8 bases. This clonotype was obtained from a man aged 50-60 years with Graves' hyperthyroidism. The CDR3 DNA is TGCGCCAGCAGCCAAGGCACAGGACAGGGAAGTCAGCCCCAGCATTTT. Translation gives CASSQGTGQGSQPQHF.